A single sample is the source of the 9 T cell receptor beta chains below, sequenced in a study of memory CD4+ T cells and cytomegalovirus serostatus. The sort gate was single viable CD3+CD4+CD8-CD45RO+ cells for memory CD4+ T cells. Sequenced by immunoSEQ multiplex PCR; TCRdb stores in-frame clones only, minus some. The sample lists about 61,000 clones, 75% to 90% occurring once. The sequenced sample was memory CD4+ T cells from blood. The receptors shown here come from an adult in good health and CMV-seronegative.

This rearrangement joins TRBV2 to TRBJ2-5; weak D call: TRBD1 (6 bases). V lost 11 bases to trimming and J lost 5 bases, with 15 bases between them. The CDR3 runs to 12 residues. Germline CDR1 SNHLY, CDR2 FYNNEI. The CDR3 region is CAGATGTETQYF. CDR3 nucleotide sequence: TGTGCCGGGGCTACAGGGACGGAGACCCAGTACTTC.

This chain connects TRBV19 to TRBJ2-7; 10 bases fit TRBD1. The CDR3 runs to 15 residues. Germline trimming cut 5 bases from V and 1 base from J; bases unmatched to any gene: 5. CDR1 LNHDA and CDR2 SQIVND come from the germline V gene (reference sequence). CDR3: CASSPRQGASYEQYF. DNA for the CDR3: TGTGCCAGTAGTCCACGACAGGGGGCTTCCTACGAGCAGTACTTC.

The chain uses TRBV6-1 and TRBJ2-1, with D maybe TRBD1 (6 bases). CDR1 and CDR2 (germline): MNHNS, SASEGT. The CDR3 covers 21 residues. The V gene lost 2 bases and the J gene lost 4 bases, with 30 bases spanning the gap. CDR3 protein: CASSERGQGRRSHSTYNEQFF. The CDR3 nucleotides read TGTGCCAGCAGTGAACGGGGACAAGGAAGGAGATCCCATTCTACGTACAATGAGCAGTTCTTC.

This chain joins TRBV27 and TRBJ1-6, with unresolved D. This CDR3 has 16 residues. CDR1 is MNHEY, CDR2 SMNVEV, per germline (reference sequence). V lost 2 bases, J lost 3 bases, and 11 bases lay in between. The CDR3 nucleotides are TGTGCCAGCAGTTTAACGACGGTTAGCTATAATTCACCCCTCCACTTT. As protein: CASSLTTVSYNSPLHF.

The genes are TRBV2 and TRBJ2-5; D is undetermined. There are 15 residues in the CDR3. Germline V gives CDR1 SNHLY, CDR2 FYNNEI. The V gene lost 5 bases and the J gene lost 2 bases, with 15 bases spanning the gap. The CDR3: CASSPQQLQQETQYF. As DNA, the CDR3 is TGTGCCAGCAGTCCCCAACAGCTGCAGCAAGAGACCCAGTACTTC.

The chain links TRBV2 to TRBJ2-7; TRBD2 matches at 10 bases. Per the germline V gene, CDR1 is SNHLY and CDR2 is FYNNEI. The length of the CDR3 is 14 residues. Trimming removed 6 bases from V and 5 bases from J; junction bases left unmatched: 7. CDR3 in DNA: TGTGCCAGCAGGGATAGCGGGAGGACCAACGAGCAGTACTTC. Translated: CASRDSGRTNEQYF.

CDR3 coding DNA: TGTGCCTGGAGCGTGAACAGGGGAGCTAATGAAAAACTGTTTTTT. Amino acids: CAWSVNRGANEKLFF. This chain uses TRBV30 with TRBJ1-4, with 7 bases matching TRBD1. The germline CDR1 and CDR2 sequences are GTSNPN and SVGIG (reference sequence). V gave up 3 bases and J gave up 3 bases; unmatched junction bases: 7. There are 15 residues in the CDR3.

This chain uses TRBV5-6 with TRBJ2-7; D not resolved. V gave up 0 bases and J gave up 3 bases, with 10 bases separating them. Germline CDR1 reads SGHDT; CDR2 reads YYEEEE. The CDR3 is 14 amino acids. CDR3 protein: CASSLGRRYYEQYF. The CDR3 DNA is TGTGCCAGCAGCTTGGGACGGCGTTACTACGAGCAGTACTTC.

This rearrangement joins TRBV9 to TRBJ1-4, with a weak D call TRBD1 (6 bases). The CDR3 has 16 amino acids. The V and J ends lost 4 bases and 8 bases respectively, with 21 bases between them. The germline V gene encodes CDR1 SGDLS and CDR2 YYNGEE. Written as DNA, the CDR3 is TGTGCCAGCAGCCCCGCTCGCGAGGGGGTATACGAAAAACTGTTTTTT. It is translated as CASSPAREGVYEKLFF.